This T cell receptor (beta chain) was identified during a study of CD8 T cells in Susac syndrome. The CDR3 loop spans 15 amino acids. Per germline, CDR1 SNHLY and CDR2 FYNNEI. V shed 6 bases, J shed 8 bases, and the junction held 12 bases outside the gene matches. Sequencing of TCR beta was undertaken in CD8+ and CD4+ T cells derived from blood. After extraction with the RNeasy kit, about 0.45 to 1 ug of the RNA was reverse transcribed using random hexamers. Via MiXCR, TCRdb re-called the immunoSEQ multiplex PCR reads, giving one row per CDR3 protein. Of roughly 190,000 distinct CDR3 sequences in the sample, approximately 95% are singletons; the top ten hold approximately 0.098%.

The rearrangement uses TRBV2 and TRBJ1-2; 10 positions match TRBD1. Sequencing was done on a sample of CD4+ T cells from PBMCs. This sequence was found in a human donor in good health. The CDR3 spells CASSLRQGAYGGYTF. As DNA, the CDR3 is TGTGCCAGCAGCCTTAGACAGGGGGCGTATGGGGGCTACACCTTC.